This T cell receptor beta chain was profiled in a study of T-cell reconstitution after alpha-beta-depleted transplantation in children (TCRdb year 2016). Background for the entire study: Using TCR repertoire profiling, the study followed T-cell immune reconstitution in a quantitative way in children after TCRalphabeta/CD19-depleted allogeneic hematopoietic cell transplantation. What the study reported, not specific to this receptor: Over subsequent months, a decline in hyperexpanded clone frequencies was noted, and after one year, T-cell counts and TCRbeta diversity were mostly ascribed to newly produced T cells. In some patients, the high TCRbeta diversity seen at day 60 was put down to recipient T cells and intrathymic progenitors that had survived conditioning. About two months after transplant, the apparently early recovery of alphabetaT-cell counts reportedly depended on just several hundred clones that had expanded rapidly and came from non-depleted graft cells.

On this clonotype: The specificity of this receptor is unknown. Base-call qualities are not available, and no considerably larger clone is one nucleotide away.

The CDR3, cysteine through phenylalanine, is 14 amino acids long. The retained sequence is limited to the CDR3, 42 bases, with the frame set at the first base. The V and J ends are trimmed by 4 bases and 4 bases, leaving 14 bases between them. CDR1 SGHRS and CDR2 YFSETQ were looked up in the germline V gene. The library was produced with PCR. Sequencing took place on an Illumina HiSeq 2500. To normalize quantification of the TCRbeta repertoire, the TCR libraries were built with molecular barcoding that relied on unique molecular identifiers. Through fastp at Q25 and MiXCR, TCRdb rebuilt clones from the public reads, retaining in-frame beta chains. Records with the same CDR3 protein are collapsed into one entry carrying the most frequent genes and DNA. This sample is represented by 550,000 to 600,000 distinct CDR3 sequences; roughly 24% of them were singletons. Together, the top ten hold 13% to 15% of the sample.

Taken with the paper, the label for treatment or condition translates to: allogeneic hematopoietic cell transplantation with graft depleted of TCRalphabeta T cells and CD19 B cells. Transplant recipients were children who received TCRalphabeta/CD19-depleted allogeneic hematopoietic cell grafts. The sample was PBMCs, mostly from graft donor cells, taken 360 days after TCRalphabeta/CD19-depleted stem cell transplant. The sequence links TRBV5-1 to TRBJ2-5; the D gene is possibly TRBD1, with 5 bases matching. This receptor was taken from a boy under three years old who had a stem cell transplant for acute myeloid leukemia, so the T cells may come from the graft donor. In nucleotides, the sequence is TGCGCCAGCAGCCCAAGAGACAGTCTAGAGACCCAGTACTTC. This codes for CASSPRDSLETQYF.